This T cell receptor (beta chain) was retrieved from a study of T cells in Graves' hyperthyroidism and ophthalmopathy. Whole-study context: Blood from the periphery was taken at initial diagnosis, before any treatment.

From germline, CDR1 is DFQATT and CDR2 SNEGSKA (reference sequence). Losses at the gene ends were 6 bases for V and 4 bases for J; bases not matched to a gene: 7. The CDR3 totals 15 residues. Regarding the study as a whole: Classification by a 13 V-J model distinguished ophthalmopathy from stable hyperthyroidism.

The TCR beta CDR3 regions underwent amplification using RNA transcripts as the source. The study used the HTBI primer set for a first-round RT-PCR of the TCR CDR3. From the multiplex PCR reads, TCRdb called clonotypes with MiXCR, one entry per CDR3 protein. Seen here are approximately 530,000 distinct CDR3 sequences, 15% to 20% observed once, and the top ten hold around 50%. With regard to this clonotype: The antigen remains undetermined.

The receptor comes from a man aged 40-50 years with Graves' ophthalmopathy. Sequencing input: blood. The gene calls are TRBV20-1 and TRBJ2-1, with 12 positions matching TRBD2. The DNA of the CDR3 is TGCAGTGCGGACGGACTAGCGGGAAAATACAATGAGCAGTTCTTC. Translated, it gives CSADGLAGKYNEQFF.